Included here is one T cell receptor beta chain sequence, with context. Antigen unknown. Using RNA transcripts, the TCR beta CDR3 regions were amplified. First-round RT-PCR with HTBI primers preceded a second-round multiplex PCR. TCRdb reprocessed the multiplex PCR reads with MiXCR, giving one entry per CDR3 protein. The table lists about 740,000 distinct CDR3 sequences, about 44% of them singletons, with roughly 45% in the top ten. CDR3 length equals 14 residues. V lost 4 bases and J lost 6; bases outside the gene matches: 3. These data are taken from a study of Graves' ophthalmopathy and Graves' hyperthyroidism. PBMCs were density-gradient isolated from about 9.6 ml fresh blood. Study findings and constraints: Blood was where most expanded thyroid clonotypes above 0.001 frequency also turned up.

The TCR was taken from an adult man with Graves' ophthalmopathy. The V gene is TRBV12-3 or TRBV12-4, the J gene TRBJ1-2; 12 bases map to TRBD1. The source material was peripheral blood. The DNA for the CDR3 is TGTGCCAGCAGTTCGGGGACAGGGGGCCATGGCTACACCTTC. Translation: CASSSGTGGHGYTF.